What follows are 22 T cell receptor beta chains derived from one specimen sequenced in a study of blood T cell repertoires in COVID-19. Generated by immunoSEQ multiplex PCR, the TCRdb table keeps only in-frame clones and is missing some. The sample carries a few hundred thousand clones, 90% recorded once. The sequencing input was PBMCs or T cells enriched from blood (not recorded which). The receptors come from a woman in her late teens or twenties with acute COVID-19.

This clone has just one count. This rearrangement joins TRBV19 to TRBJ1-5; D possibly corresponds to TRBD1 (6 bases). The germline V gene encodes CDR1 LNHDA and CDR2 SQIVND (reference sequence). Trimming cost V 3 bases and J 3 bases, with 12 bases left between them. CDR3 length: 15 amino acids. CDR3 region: CASSMGARVNQPQHF. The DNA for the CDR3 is TGTGCCAGTAGTATGGGGGCGCGGGTCAATCAGCCCCAGCATTTT.

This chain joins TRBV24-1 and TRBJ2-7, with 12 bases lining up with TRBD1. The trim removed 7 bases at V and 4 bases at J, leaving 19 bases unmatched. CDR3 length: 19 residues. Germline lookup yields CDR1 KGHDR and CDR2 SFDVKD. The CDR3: CATRKAGTGGGTDEYEQYF. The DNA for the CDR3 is TGTGCCACCAGAAAAGCCGGGACAGGGGGCGGGACGGACGAGTACGAGCAGTACTTC.

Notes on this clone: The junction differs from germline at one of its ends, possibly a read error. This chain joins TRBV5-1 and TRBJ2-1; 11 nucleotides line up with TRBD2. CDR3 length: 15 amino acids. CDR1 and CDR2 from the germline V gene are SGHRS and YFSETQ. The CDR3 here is CASRLGLADYNEQFF. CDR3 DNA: TGCGCCAGCAGGTTGGGACTAGCGGATTACAATGAGCAGTTCTTC.

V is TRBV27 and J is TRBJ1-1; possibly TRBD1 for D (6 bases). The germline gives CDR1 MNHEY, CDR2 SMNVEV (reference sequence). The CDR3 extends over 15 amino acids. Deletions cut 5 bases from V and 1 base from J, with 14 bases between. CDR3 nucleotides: TGTGCCAGCAGTCCGCTCTCGGGACAGAACACTGAAGCTTTCTTT. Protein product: CASSPLSGQNTEAFF.

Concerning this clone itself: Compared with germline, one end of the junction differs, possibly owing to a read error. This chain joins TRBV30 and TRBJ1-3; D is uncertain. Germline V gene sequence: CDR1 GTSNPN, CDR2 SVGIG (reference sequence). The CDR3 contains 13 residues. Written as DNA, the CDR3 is TGTGCCTGGAGTTCTGGGTATGGAGACACCATATATTTT. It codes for CAWSSGYGDTIYF. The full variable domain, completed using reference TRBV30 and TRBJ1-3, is SQTIHQWPATLVQPVGSPLSLECTVEGTSNPNLYWYRQAAGRGLQLLFYSVGIGQISSEVPQNLSASRPQDRQFILSSKKLLLSDSGFYLCAWSSGYGDTIYFGEGSWLTVV.

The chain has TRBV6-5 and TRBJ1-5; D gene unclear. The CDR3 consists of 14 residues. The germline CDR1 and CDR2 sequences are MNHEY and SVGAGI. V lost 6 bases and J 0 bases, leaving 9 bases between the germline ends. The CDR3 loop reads CASSGLNSNQPQHF. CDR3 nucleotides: TGTGCCAGCAGCGGACTTAATAGCAATCAGCCCCAGCATTTT.

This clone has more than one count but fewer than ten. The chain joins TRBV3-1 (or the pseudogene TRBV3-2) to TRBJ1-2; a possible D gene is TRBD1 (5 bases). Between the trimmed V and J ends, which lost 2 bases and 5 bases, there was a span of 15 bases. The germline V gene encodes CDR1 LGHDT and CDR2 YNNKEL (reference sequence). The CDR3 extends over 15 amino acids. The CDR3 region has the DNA TGTGCCAGCAGCCAAAGGACACCGATTACATATGGCTACACCTTC. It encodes CASSQRTPITYGYTF.

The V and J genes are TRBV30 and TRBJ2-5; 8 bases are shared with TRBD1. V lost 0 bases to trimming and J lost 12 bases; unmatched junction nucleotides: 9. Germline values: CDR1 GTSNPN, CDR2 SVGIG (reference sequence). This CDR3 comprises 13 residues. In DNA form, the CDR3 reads TGTGCCTGGAGTGTAGGAGACAGGGGACCTAAGTACTTC. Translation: CAWSVGDRGPKYF.

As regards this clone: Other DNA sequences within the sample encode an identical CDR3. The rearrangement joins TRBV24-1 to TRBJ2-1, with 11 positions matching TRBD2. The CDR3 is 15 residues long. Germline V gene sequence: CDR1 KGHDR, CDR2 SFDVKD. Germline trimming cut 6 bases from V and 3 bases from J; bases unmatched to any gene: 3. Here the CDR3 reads CATSSGTSGYNEQFF. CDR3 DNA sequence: TGTGCCACCAGTTCCGGGACTAGCGGCTACAATGAGCAGTTCTTC.

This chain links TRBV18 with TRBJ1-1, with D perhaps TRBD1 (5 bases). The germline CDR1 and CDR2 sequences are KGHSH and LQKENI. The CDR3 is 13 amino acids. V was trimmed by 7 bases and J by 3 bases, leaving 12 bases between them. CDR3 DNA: TGTGCCAGCTTTTACGGGGGGGACACTGAAGCTTTCTTT. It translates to CASFYGGDTEAFF.

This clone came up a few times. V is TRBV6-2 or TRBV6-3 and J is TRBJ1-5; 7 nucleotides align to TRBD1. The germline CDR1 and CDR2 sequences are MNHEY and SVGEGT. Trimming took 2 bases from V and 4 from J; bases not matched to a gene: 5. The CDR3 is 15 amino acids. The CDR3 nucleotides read TGTGCCAGCAGTTACCAAGACAGGGCTAATCAGCCCCAGCATTTT. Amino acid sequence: CASSYQDRANQPQHF.

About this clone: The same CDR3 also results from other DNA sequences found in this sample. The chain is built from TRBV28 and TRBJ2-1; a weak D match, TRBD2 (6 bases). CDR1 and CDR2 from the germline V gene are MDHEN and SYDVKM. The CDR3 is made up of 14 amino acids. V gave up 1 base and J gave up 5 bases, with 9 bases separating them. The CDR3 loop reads CASSLSGGNNEQFF. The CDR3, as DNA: TGTGCCAGCAGTTTATCTGGCGGGAACAATGAGCAGTTCTTC. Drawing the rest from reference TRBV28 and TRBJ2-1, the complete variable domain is DVKVTQSSRYLVKRTGEKVFLECVQDMDHENMFWYRQDPGLGLRLIYFSYDVKMKEKGDIPEGYSVSREKKERFSLILESASTNQTSMYLCASSLSGGNNEQFFGPGTRLTVL.

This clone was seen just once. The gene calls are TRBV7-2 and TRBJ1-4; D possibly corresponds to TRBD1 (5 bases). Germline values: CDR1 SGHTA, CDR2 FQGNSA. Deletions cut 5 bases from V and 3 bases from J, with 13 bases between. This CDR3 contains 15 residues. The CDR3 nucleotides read TGTGCCAGCAGCACAGGAGTTCGGGCTAATGAAAAACTGTTTTTT. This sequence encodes CASSTGVRANEKLFF.

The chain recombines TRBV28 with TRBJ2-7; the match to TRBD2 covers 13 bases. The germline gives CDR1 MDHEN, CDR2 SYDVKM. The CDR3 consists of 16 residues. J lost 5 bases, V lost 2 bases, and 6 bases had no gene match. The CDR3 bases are TGTGCCAGCAGTTTAATGACTAGCGGGAGGTTAAACGAGCAGTACTTC. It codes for CASSLMTSGRLNEQYF. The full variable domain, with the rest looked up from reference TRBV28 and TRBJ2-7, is DVKVTQSSRYLVKRTGEKVFLECVQDMDHENMFWYRQDPGLGLRLIYFSYDVKMKEKGDIPEGYSVSREKKERFSLILESASTNQTSMYLCASSLMTSGRLNEQYFGPGTRLTVT.

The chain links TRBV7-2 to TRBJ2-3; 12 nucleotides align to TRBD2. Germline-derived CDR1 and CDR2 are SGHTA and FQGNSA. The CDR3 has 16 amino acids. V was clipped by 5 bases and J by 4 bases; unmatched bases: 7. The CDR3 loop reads CASSPRLAGVADTQYF. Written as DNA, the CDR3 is TGTGCCAGCAGCCCCCGACTAGCGGGAGTGGCAGATACGCAGTATTTT.

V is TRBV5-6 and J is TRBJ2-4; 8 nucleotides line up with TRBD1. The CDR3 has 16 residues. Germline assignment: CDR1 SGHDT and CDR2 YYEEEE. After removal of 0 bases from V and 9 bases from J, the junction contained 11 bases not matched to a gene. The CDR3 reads CASSLGPTGGISIQYF. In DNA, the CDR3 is TGTGCCAGCAGCTTGGGGCCTACAGGGGGGATTTCCATTCAGTACTTC.

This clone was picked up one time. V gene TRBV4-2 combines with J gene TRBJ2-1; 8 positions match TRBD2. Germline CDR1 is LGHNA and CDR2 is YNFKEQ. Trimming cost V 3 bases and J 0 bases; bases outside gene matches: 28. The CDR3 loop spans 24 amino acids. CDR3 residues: CASSQRSGTSIPNIPASSYNEQFF. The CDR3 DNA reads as TGTGCCAGCAGCCAGCGCTCCGGGACTAGTATTCCGAATATTCCCGCGAGCTCCTACAATGAGCAGTTCTTC.

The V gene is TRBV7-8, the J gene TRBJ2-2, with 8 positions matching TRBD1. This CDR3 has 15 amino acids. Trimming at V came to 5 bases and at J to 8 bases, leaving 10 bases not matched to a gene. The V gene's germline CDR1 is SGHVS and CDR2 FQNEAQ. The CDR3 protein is CASSQRTGTLGELFF. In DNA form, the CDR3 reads TGTGCCAGCAGCCAAAGGACAGGGACGTTAGGGGAGCTGTTTTTT. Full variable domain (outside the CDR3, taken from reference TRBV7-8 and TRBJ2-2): GAGVSQSPRYKVAKRGQDVALRCDPISGHVSLFWYQQALGQGPEFLTYFQNEAQLDKSGLPSDRFFAERPEGSVSTLKIQRTQQEDSAVYLCASSQRTGTLGELFFGEGSRLTVL.

CDR3 sequence (DNA): TGCGCCAGCAGCCAATTGATGGAGAAGGAGCAGTACTTC. Amino acids: CASSQLMEKEQYF. V usage is TRBV4-1 and J usage is TRBJ2-7; the D is unclear. Germline values: CDR1 MGHRA, CDR2 YSYEKL. The CDR3 has 13 residues. V was clipped by 2 bases and J by 7 bases, with 12 bases between them.

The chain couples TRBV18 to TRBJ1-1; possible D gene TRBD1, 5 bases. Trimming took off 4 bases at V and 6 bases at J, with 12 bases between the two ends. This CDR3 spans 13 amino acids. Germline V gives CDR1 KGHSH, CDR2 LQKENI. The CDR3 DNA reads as TGTGCCAGCTCACGGGGGGGAGCGGCTGAAGCTTTCTTT. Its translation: CASSRGGAAEAFF.

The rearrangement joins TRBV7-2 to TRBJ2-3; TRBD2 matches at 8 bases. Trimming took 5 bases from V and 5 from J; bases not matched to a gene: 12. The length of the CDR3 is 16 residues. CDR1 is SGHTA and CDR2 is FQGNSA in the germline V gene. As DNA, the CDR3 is TGTGCCAGCAGCCCACGAAGCGGGAGTCAAATAGATACGCAGTATTTT. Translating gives CASSPRSGSQIDTQYF.

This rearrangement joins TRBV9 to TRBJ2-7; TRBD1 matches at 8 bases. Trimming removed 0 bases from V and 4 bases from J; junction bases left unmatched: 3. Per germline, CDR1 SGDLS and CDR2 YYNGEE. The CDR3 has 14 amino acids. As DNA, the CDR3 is TGTGCCAGCAGCGTAGACAGGGGGGCGTACGAGCAGTACTTC. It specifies CASSVDRGAYEQYF.